These 3 T cell receptor beta chains were all obtained from the same sample, sequenced in a study of T-cell memory formation after mild COVID-19. TCRdb passed the 5' RACE reads through MiXCR, listing each CDR3 protein once. The sample yields 400,000 to 450,000 distinct CDR3 sequences, 15% to 20% seen once. Sequencing was performed on PBMCs or a T cell subset sorted from them (not recorded which). These receptors were obtained from a man younger than 35 who had mild COVID-19 (a few samples of this study predate the infection). Cell type and time point are not known.

In its sample, this clonotype was seen a few times. The gene calls are TRBV12-3 or TRBV12-4 and TRBJ1-1; no firm D call. Trimming took 4 bases from V and 1 from J, leaving 13 bases between them. The CDR3 covers 15 residues. Here the CDR3 reads CASSSGPSRNTEAFF. The CDR3 nucleotides read TGTGCCAGCAGTTCGGGTCCTTCGAGGAACACTGAAGCTTTCTTT.

This clonotype turned up a few times. This chain connects TRBV9 to TRBJ2-1, with D uncertain. The length of the CDR3 is 12 residues. The V end was cut by 0 bases, the J end by 10 bases, with 8 bases between. The germline V gene has CDR1 SGDLS and CDR2 YYNGEE. For the CDR3, the DNA is TGTGCCAGCAGCGTAGAGCCTGGGGAGCAGTTCTTC. It encodes CASSVEPGEQFF.

The chain carries TRBV12-3 or TRBV12-4 and TRBJ1-3, with 10 bases matching TRBD1. V lost 5 bases to trimming and J lost 0 bases; unmatched junction nucleotides: 7. There are 17 residues in the CDR3. As DNA, the CDR3 is TGTGCCAGCAGTCCTTGGACAGGGGGTGGCTCTGGAAACACCATATATTTT. Encoded protein: CASSPWTGGGSGNTIYF.